This T cell receptor beta chain is from a study of T cell responses to AZD1222 COVID-19 vaccine. CDR3 length: 14 amino acids. Per the germline V gene, CDR1 is MDHEN and CDR2 is SYDVKM. Trimming took off 5 bases at V and 3 bases at J, with 11 bases between the two ends. Study-level points and caveats: Clonal diversity was possibly underestimated, and the donors were mostly white British, with more females. Spike-wide vaccine-associated CD4 TCRs dominated at 160-218 and 743-854. Within unmutated variant regions lay the reported targets of nearly half of spike-specific TCRs.

Generated by immunoSEQ multiplex PCR, the TCRdb table keeps only in-frame clones and is missing some. This sample carries 80,000 to 95,000 clones, around four fifths of them seen once, and the ten largest clones take roughly 20%. This clone was found a few times. Its antigen is unknown. The sample was peripheral blood, taken on day 0 of AZD1222 vaccination. The chain recombines TRBV28 with TRBJ1-5; D is perhaps TRBD1 (5 bases). The TCR originated in an adult in good health. CDR3 DNA: TGTGCCAGCAGTACGACAGAGAACAATCAGCCCCAGCATTTT. Translating gives CASSTTENNQPQHF. Complete variable domain (other parts from reference TRBV28 and TRBJ1-5): DVKVTQSSRYLVKRTGEKVFLECVQDMDHENMFWYRQDPGLGLRLIYFSYDVKMKEKGDIPEGYSVSREKKERFSLILESASTNQTSMYLCASSTTENNQPQHFGDGTRLSIL.